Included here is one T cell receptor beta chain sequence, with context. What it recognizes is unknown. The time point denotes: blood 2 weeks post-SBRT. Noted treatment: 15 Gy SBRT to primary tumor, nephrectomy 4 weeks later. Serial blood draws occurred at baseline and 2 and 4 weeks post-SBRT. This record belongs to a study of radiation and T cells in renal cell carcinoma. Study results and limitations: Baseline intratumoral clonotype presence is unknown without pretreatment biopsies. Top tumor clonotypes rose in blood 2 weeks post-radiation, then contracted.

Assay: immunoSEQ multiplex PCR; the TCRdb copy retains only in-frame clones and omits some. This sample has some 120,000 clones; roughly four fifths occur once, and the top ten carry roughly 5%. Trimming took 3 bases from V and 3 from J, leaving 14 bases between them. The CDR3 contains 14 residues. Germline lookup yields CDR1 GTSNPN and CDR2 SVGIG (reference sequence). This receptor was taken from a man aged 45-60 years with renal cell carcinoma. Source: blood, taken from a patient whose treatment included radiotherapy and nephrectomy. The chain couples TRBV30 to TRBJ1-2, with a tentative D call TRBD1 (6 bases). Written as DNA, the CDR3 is TGTGCCTGGAGCCGGGGGGCTGGAGACTATGGCTACACCTTC. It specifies CAWSRGAGDYGYTF.